This TCR beta chain was captured by sequencing in a study of Graves' ophthalmopathy and Graves' hyperthyroidism. This clonotype was observed many times. For repertoire sequencing, the TCR beta CDR3 regions were amplified from RNA transcripts. HTBI-primed first-round RT-PCR preceded second-round multiplex PCR. One entry per CDR3 protein results from TCRdb running MiXCR on the multiplex PCR reads. The sample comprises 300,000 to 350,000 distinct CDR3 sequences, around a sixth of which are singletons, and roughly an eighth rests with the top ten. V lost 9 bases and J lost 7, with 24 bases in between. The CDR3 consists of 15 residues. CDR1 and CDR2 from the germline V gene are ENHRY and SYGVKD.

The receptor's source is an adult man with Graves' ophthalmopathy. Input material: peripheral blood. V and J are TRBV10-3 and TRBJ2-5; D is undetermined. The CDR3 nucleotides are TGTGCCATACGATTCACCTGGGAATCGAACTCGACCCAGTACTTC. The encoded protein is CAIRFTWESNSTQYF.